The TCR beta chain described here comes from a study of beta chain features in type 1 diabetes. Regarding the study as a whole: More deletions and fewer insertions at VDJ junctions were found in patients with type 1 diabetes.

V dropped 3 bases and J dropped 6; count of bases not matched to a gene: 8. This CDR3 comprises 15 residues. Germline CDR1 is SGHTA and CDR2 is FQGNSA. The study reverse transcribed the entire isolated RNA, so it sequenced expressed TCRB transcripts. TCRdb's table, derived via immunoSEQ multiplex PCR, lists solely in-frame clones and lacks some. This sample has a few hundred thousand clones; approximately 10% occur once, and the top ten carry over 0.015%. This clone showed up just a few times. Its specificity is not known. The chain has TRBV7-2 and TRBJ1-2; 9 bases are a match to TRBD1. The TCR sequence derives from a woman aged 25 to 39 in good health. The sequenced sample was naive CD4+ T cells from blood. CDR3 DNA sequence: TGTGCCAGCAGCTTTACAGGGGGCAGGGAGGATGGCTACACCTTC. The encoded protein is CASSFTGGREDGYTF.